Included here is one T cell receptor (beta chain) sequence, with context. Germline V gene lookup returns CDR1 SGHRS and CDR2 YFSETQ. This CDR3 is built from 15 residues. Trimming took off 7 bases at V and 7 bases at J, with 22 bases between the two ends. TCRdb re-analyzed the PCR reads using MiXCR. The sample has about 41,000 clones, approximately 10% seen once. These data come from a study of metastatic and nonmetastatic thyroid tumors. Thyroid surgery had not been preceded by any treatment in any patient. Sequencing used blood. The gene calls are TRBV5-1 and TRBJ2-3; D is tentatively TRBD1 or TRBD2 (6 bases each). The receptor was isolated from a female donor with papillary thyroid cancer or a benign thyroid nodule (not recorded which). Some clones in this sample may be carry-over from other donors' samples. Here the CDR3 reads CASGLQGLSGYTQYF. The CDR3 nucleotides read TGCGCCAGCGGCCTACAGGGACTGTCAGGATATACGCAGTATTTT.